A single sample gave rise to the 6 T cell receptor beta chains below, sequenced in a study of STAT5B mutations in CD4+ large granular lymphocyte leukemia. Only in-frame clones appear in the TCRdb table, and some are missing; sequencing was by immunoSEQ multiplex PCR. The sample includes some 35,000 clones, 69% of them seen just once. Sequenced: CD4+ T cells from blood buffy coats. The receptors shown here come from a human donor in good health.

The chain employs TRBV6-1 and TRBJ1-5; D is uncertain. CDR1 MNHNS and CDR2 SASEGT come from the germline V gene. The CDR3 has 12 residues. The V end lost 4 bases, the J end lost 7 bases, and 8 bases lay between the germline ends. DNA of the CDR3: TGTGCCAGCAGTGGGGGAAGGCAGCCCCAGCATTTT. Residues: CASSGGRQPQHF.

V and J are TRBV6-1 and TRBJ2-7, with D perhaps TRBD1 (6 bases). Germline CDR1 MNHNS, CDR2 SASEGT. The CDR3 is made up of 12 amino acids. The V end was cut by 8 bases, the J end by 2 bases, with 10 bases between. This chain's CDR3 is CASGTFPYEQYF. Here the CDR3 DNA reads TGTGCCAGCGGGACATTTCCCTACGAGCAGTACTTC.

This chain connects TRBV4-3 to TRBJ2-2, with 10 bases fitting TRBD2. Trimming removed 5 bases from V and 2 bases from J; junction bases left unmatched: 2. Germline CDR1 and CDR2: LGHNA and YSLEER. The CDR3 totals 15 residues. Written as DNA, the CDR3 is TGCGCCAGCAGCTTACTAGCGGGAAACACCGGGGAGCTGTTTTTT. Protein product: CASSLLAGNTGELFF.

This chain joins TRBV7-2 and TRBJ2-1; TRBD1 agrees at 9 bases. Germline V gene sequence: CDR1 SGHTA, CDR2 FQGNSA. With V trimmed by 3 bases and J by 7 bases, 7 bases remained unmatched. The CDR3 covers 15 residues. The CDR3 loop is CASSLGQGNTNEQFF. The CDR3 DNA reads as TGTGCCAGCAGCTTGGGACAGGGCAATACAAATGAGCAGTTCTTC.

This sequence joins TRBV7-3 and TRBJ2-1; possible D gene TRBD1, 5 bases. Germline V lookup: CDR1 SGHTA, CDR2 FQGTGA. V was trimmed by 2 bases and J by 9 bases, leaving 11 bases between them. The length of the CDR3 is 13 residues. The CDR3 protein is CASSLAGSGEQFF. CDR3 nucleotide sequence: TGTGCCAGCAGCTTAGCAGGGTCCGGTGAGCAGTTCTTC.

V usage is TRBV6-1 and J usage is TRBJ2-1; perhaps D is TRBD1 or TRBD2 (6 bases each). The CDR3 is 14 amino acids. Germline assignment: CDR1 MNHNS and CDR2 SASEGT. Trimming cost V 4 bases and J 7 bases, with 14 bases left between them. The DNA for the CDR3 is TGTGCCAGCAGTGTGGGGGGCGCGGGGAATGAGCAGTTCTTC. It is translated as CASSVGGAGNEQFF.